This T cell receptor (beta chain) came from a study of a mutant IDH1 vaccine in newly diagnosed glioma. Study-wide background: Investigators started vaccination 4-6 weeks after radiotherapy alone, or with temozolomide cycles. Points from the study as a whole: Immune responses arising from the vaccine appeared in 90% to 95% of patients.

Time point denoted: week 47, end of study. Each dose of the vaccine consisted of 300 ug of mutant IDH1 20-mer peptide, with topical imiquimod. The patients were given eight vaccinations, one each in weeks 1, 3, 5, 7, 11, 15, 19 and 23. With V trimmed by 5 bases and J by 1 base, 7 bases remained unmatched. The germline V gene has CDR1 SGHRS and CDR2 YFSETQ. The CDR3 has 15 amino acids. Sequenced by immunoSEQ multiplex PCR; TCRdb stores in-frame clones only, minus some. Counted here are some 56,000 clones, around three quarters occurring once; the ten biggest clones make up roughly 5.4%. This clone was observed a handful of times. The antigen is not known.

The TCR was taken from a middle-aged man with glioma. The chain is built from TRBV5-1 and TRBJ1-1; 8 bases are a match to TRBD1. This sample comprised PBMCs, obtained from a glioma patient whose treatment included an IDH1 peptide vaccine. In DNA form, the CDR3 reads TGCGCCAGCAGTTATACCGGGACAGGGAACACTGAAGCTTTCTTT. This codes for CASSYTGTGNTEAFF.